The clone carrying this T cell receptor beta chain occurred a few times. The sample belongs to a study of T-cell memory formation after mild COVID-19. The CDR3 runs 13 residues. Trimming removed 0 bases from V and 2 bases from J, with 6 bases in between. Per the germline V gene, CDR1 is SGDLS and CDR2 is YYNGEE. One entry per CDR3 protein results from TCRdb running MiXCR on the 5' RACE reads. The profile covers around 130,000 distinct CDR3 sequences, with about 6.5% appearing a single time and roughly 2.2% taken by the ten largest. This TCR derives from an adult woman who had mild COVID-19 (a few samples of this study predate the infection). Cell type and time point are not known. V usage is TRBV9 and J usage is TRBJ2-7; D not resolved. Sample: PBMCs or a T cell subset sorted from them (not recorded which). CDR3 coding DNA: TGTGCCAGCAGCGTAGGAACTCCCTACGAGCAGTACTTC. Translating gives CASSVGTPYEQYF.